A selection of T cell receptor beta chains follows, all from one sample in a study of T-cell reconstitution after alpha-beta-depleted transplantation in children. Via MiXCR, TCRdb re-called the PCR reads, giving one row per CDR3 protein. The sample consists of hundreds of thousands of distinct CDR3 sequences, around 12% of them appearing once. Specimen: PBMCs, collected before TCRalphabeta/CD19-depleted stem cell transplant. These receptors were obtained from a girl aged 2 to 10 with congenital amegakaryocytic thrombocytopenia, due to receive a stem cell transplant. The CDR3 runs from the conserved cysteine through the conserved F or W. A D gene is named only where the DNA matches it firmly. Expanded clones are given a class, and other clones once, few, many or no size at all.

size	length	J	D	V	DNA	CDR3
many	17	TRBJ2-1	TRBD2	TRBV12-3/TRBV12-4	TGTGCCAGCAGTAAGATCCGGGGGAGGGGCTCCTACAATGAGCAGTTCTTC	CASSKIRGRGSYNEQFF
many	13	TRBJ2-1	-	TRBV5-1	TGCGCCAGCAGCTTCGGATACGACAATGAGCAGTTCTTC	CASSFGYDNEQFF
few	15	TRBJ2-7	TRBD2	TRBV5-1	TGCGCCAGCAGCGGGTCGGCGGGAGGGATGAACGAGCAGTACTTC	CASSGSAGGMNEQYF
-	17	TRBJ2-7	TRBD2	TRBV25-1	TGTGCCAGCAGTGAACCCTTAGGCAGCGGGAGCGCCGACGAGCAGTACTTC	CASSEPLGSGSADEQYF
many	16	TRBJ2-1	TRBD2	TRBV20-1	TGCAGTGCTAGGAAACGAGGCGGGAGCTCCTACAATGAGCAGTTCTTC	CSARKRGGSSYNEQFF
few	16	TRBJ2-3	TRBD2	TRBV5-1	TGCGCCAGCAGGACTAGCGGGACCACCCGCACAGATACGCAGTATTTT	CASRTSGTTRTDTQYF
many	14	TRBJ1-1	-	TRBV29-1	TGCAGCGTCCCGGACCCAGAGGAGAGCACTGAAGCTTTCTTT	CSVPDPEESTEAFF
-	14	TRBJ2-1	TRBD2	TRBV12-3/TRBV12-4	TGTGCCAGCAGCCCTAGCGGGAGGGCCGGGGAGCAGTTCTTC	CASSPSGRAGEQFF
-	14	TRBJ2-7	TRBD2	TRBV28	TGTGCCAGCTCTGATAGCGGGAGGGCGTACGAGCAGTACTTC	CASSDSGRAYEQYF
many	12	TRBJ1-2	TRBD1	TRBV20-1	TGCAGTGCTAGGGACAGGGACTATGGCTACACCTTC	CSARDRDYGYTF
-	14	TRBJ2-5	-	TRBV30	TGTGCCTGGAGTCCCACTAGGGTACAAGAGACCCAGTACTTC	CAWSPTRVQETQYF
few	13	TRBJ2-5	-	TRBV10-3	TGTGCCATCAGTGGGACAGTGGGCGAGACCCAGTACTTC	CAISGTVGETQYF
-	14	TRBJ1-3	-	TRBV5-1	TGCGCCAGCGGCACCTACGGTTTTGGAAACACCATATATTTT	CASGTYGFGNTIYF
-	16	TRBJ2-1	TRBD2	TRBV11-2	TGTGCCAGCAGCCAGAGTAGCGGGAGCTCCTACAATGAGCAGTTCTTC	CASSQSSGSSYNEQFF
many	13	TRBJ2-1	-	TRBV20-1	TGCAGTGCTCCGGTTGACTTCTACAATGAGCAGTTCTTC	CSAPVDFYNEQFF
many	16	TRBJ2-1	TRBD2	TRBV29-1	TGCAGCGTTGAAGGTGAGGAGACTAGCGCTTACAATGAGCAGTTCTTC	CSVEGEETSAYNEQFF
many	18	TRBJ2-7	TRBD2	TRBV5-1	TGCGCCAGCAGCTTGGTTCCGGGTACTAGCGGGATACCATACGAGCAGTACTTC	CASSLVPGTSGIPYEQYF
-	17	TRBJ1-2	-	TRBV4-1	TGCGCCAGCAGCCAACTCTTTAACAGGCGGACCCGCTATGGCTACACCTTC	CASSQLFNRRTRYGYTF
-	16	TRBJ2-7	TRBD1	TRBV7-6	TGTGCCAGCAGCTTAGTAGACAGGGGGCGATTGATCGAGCAGTACTTC	CASSLVDRGRLIEQYF
many	12	TRBJ2-4	-	TRBV10-3	TGTGCCATCAGTGAGTCCAAAAACATTCAGTACTTC	CAISESKNIQYF
many	15	TRBJ2-7	-	TRBV4-1	TGCGCCAGCAGCACCCGGACTGCGCCTTTATACGAGCAGTACTTC	CASSTRTAPLYEQYF
few	14	TRBJ2-7	-	TRBV6-5	TGTGCCAGCAGTAGAGGGGTCCCCTCCTACGAGCAGTACTTC	CASSRGVPSYEQYF
-	18	TRBJ2-4	-	TRBV5-1	TGCGCCAGCAGCCTGACAACCCAGCTAGCGCTAGCCAAAAACATTCAGTACTTC	CASSLTTQLALAKNIQYF
many	13	TRBJ1-1	-	TRBV4-1	TGCGCCAGCAGCCAACGGACAGACACTGAAGCTTTCTTT	CASSQRTDTEAFF
few	13	TRBJ2-1	-	TRBV20-1	TGCAGTGCTCCCGGGACTTTTAACAATGAGCAGTTCTTC	CSAPGTFNNEQFF